This T cell receptor beta chain was profiled in a study of tumor-infiltrating lymphocytes in primary liver carcinoma. Study as a whole: Patients of both sexes were 30 to 69 years old. Sample counts of productive TCRbeta reads spanned roughly 3.65 to 7.13 million; these counts were similar across tissue types.

Points on this clonotype: Its antigen is not identified.

The CDR3 runs to 18 residues. V lost 4 bases and J lost 5, with 27 bases in between. CDR1 is LNHNV and CDR2 is YYDKDF in the germline V gene (reference sequence). Study results and limitations: Tumor-adjacent and tumor-blood pairs showed less overlap than tumor region pairs. Compared with blood, tumor repertoires held significantly more in their top 250 clones.

Priming with a constant-region primer yielded TCR beta cDNA from approximately 500 ng total RNA. Investigators got TCR beta libraries out of three nested multiplex PCR rounds, done with slightly modified ARM-PCR. With TRBV1-TRBV30 forward primers and a C-beta reverse primer, the first two PCR rounds were run for around 10 cycles each. TCRdb re-called the multiplex PCR reads through MiXCR, storing one row per CDR3 protein. The table includes 80,000 or so distinct CDR3 sequences, approximately 69% detected once. Co-extraction of RNA and DNA was performed on about 19-30 mg of unsorted bulk tissue. The clonotype originates from a man in his forties or fifties with primary liver carcinoma and hepatitis B virus infection. The specimen was tumor-adjacent normal liver tissue. The rearrangement uses TRBV15 and TRBJ2-7, with D possibly TRBD1 on 5 matching bases. The DNA of the CDR3 is TGTGCCACCAGCAACTTCCCTCTGACCGCAGGGATTTTAGACGAGCAGTACTTC. It translates to CATSNFPLTAGILDEQYF.